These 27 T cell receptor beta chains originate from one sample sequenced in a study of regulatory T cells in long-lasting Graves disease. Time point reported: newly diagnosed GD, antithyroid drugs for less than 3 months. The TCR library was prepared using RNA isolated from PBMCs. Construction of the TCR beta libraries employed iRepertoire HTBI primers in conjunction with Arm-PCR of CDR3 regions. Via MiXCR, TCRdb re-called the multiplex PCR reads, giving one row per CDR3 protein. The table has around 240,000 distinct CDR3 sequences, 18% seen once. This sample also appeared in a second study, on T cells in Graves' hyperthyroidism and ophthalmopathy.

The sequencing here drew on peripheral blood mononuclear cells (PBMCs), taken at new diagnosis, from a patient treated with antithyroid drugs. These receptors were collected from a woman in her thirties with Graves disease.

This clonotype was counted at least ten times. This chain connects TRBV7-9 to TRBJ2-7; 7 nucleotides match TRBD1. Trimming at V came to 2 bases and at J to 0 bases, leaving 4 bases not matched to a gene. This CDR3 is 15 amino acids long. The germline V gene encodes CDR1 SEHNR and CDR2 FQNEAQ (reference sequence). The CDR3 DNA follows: TGTGCCAGCAGCTTAACAGGGGTACCCTCCTACGAGCAGTACTTC. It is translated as CASSLTGVPSYEQYF.

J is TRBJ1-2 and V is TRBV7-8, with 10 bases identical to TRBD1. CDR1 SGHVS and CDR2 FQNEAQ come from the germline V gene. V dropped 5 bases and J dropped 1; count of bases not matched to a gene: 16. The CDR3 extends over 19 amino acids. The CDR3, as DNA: TGTGCCAGCAGCCCCCAGATGGGACAGGGGCGCCCTAATAACTATGGCTACACCTTC. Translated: CASSPQMGQGRPNNYGYTF.

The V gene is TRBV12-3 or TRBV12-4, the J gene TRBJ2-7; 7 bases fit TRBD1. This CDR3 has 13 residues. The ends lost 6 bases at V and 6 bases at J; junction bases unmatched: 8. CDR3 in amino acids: CASSRDRSAEQYF. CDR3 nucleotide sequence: TGTGCCAGCAGCCGGGACAGATCCGCCGAGCAGTACTTC.

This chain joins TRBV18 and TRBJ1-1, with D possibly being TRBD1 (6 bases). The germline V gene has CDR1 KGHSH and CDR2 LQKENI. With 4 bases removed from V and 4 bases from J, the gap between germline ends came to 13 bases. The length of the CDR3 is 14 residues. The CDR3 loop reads CASSRDRTGTEAFF. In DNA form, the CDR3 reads TGTGCCAGCTCACGTGACAGGACGGGCACTGAAGCTTTCTTT. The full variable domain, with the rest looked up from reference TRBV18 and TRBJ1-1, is NAGVMQNPRHLVRRRGQEARLRCSPMKGHSHVYWYRQLPEEGLKFMVYLQKENIIDESGMPKERFSAEFPKEGPSILRIQQVVRGDSAAYFCASSRDRTGTEAFFGQGTRLTVV.

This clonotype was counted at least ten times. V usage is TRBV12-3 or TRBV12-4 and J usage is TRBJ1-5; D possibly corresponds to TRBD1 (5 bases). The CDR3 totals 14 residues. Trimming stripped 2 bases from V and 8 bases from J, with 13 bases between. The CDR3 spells CASSLSGPGEPQHF. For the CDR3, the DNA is TGTGCCAGCAGTTTATCGGGCCCGGGGGAGCCCCAGCATTTT.

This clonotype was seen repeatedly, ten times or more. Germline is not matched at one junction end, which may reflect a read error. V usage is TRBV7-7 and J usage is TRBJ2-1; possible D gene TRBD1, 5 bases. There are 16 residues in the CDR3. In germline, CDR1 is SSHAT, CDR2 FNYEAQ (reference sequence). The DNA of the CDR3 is TGTGCTAGCAGCCCACAAGGGGTGAGCTCCTACAATGAGCAGTTCTTC. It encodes CASSPQGVSSYNEQFF.

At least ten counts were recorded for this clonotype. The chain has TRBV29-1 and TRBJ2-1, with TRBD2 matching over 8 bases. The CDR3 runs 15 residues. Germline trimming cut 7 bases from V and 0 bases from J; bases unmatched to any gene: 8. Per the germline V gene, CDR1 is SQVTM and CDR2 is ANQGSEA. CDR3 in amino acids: CSANGGENSYNEQFF. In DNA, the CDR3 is TGCAGCGCGAACGGGGGGGAAAACTCCTACAATGAGCAGTTCTTC.

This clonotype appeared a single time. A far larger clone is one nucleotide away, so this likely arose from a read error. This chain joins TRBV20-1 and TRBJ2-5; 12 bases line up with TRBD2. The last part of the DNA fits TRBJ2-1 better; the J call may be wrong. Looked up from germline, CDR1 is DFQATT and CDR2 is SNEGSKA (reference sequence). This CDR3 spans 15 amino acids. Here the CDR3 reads CSARDSSGGEVGQFF. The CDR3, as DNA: TGCAGTGCTAGAGACTCTAGCGGGGGGGAGGTTGGGCAGTTCTTC.

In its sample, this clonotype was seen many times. CDR3 region: CASSHGVSGGWEQFF. The CDR3 region has the DNA TGTGCCAGCAGCCATGGAGTTAGCGGGGGCTGGGAGCAGTTCTTC. The chain employs TRBV3-1 and TRBJ2-1, with TRBD2 identical over 9 bases. The CDR3 is 15 residues long. V trimming: 3 bases; J trimming: 10 bases; junction bases outside the gene matches: 10. CDR1 is LGHDT, CDR2 YNNKEL, per germline (reference sequence).

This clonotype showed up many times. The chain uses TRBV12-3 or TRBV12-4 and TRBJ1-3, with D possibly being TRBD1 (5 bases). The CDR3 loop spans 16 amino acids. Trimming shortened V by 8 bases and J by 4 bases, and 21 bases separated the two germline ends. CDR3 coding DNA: TGTGCCAGCGGATACGTGACAGTTAAAACAGGAAACACCATATATTTT. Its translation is CASGYVTVKTGNTIYF.

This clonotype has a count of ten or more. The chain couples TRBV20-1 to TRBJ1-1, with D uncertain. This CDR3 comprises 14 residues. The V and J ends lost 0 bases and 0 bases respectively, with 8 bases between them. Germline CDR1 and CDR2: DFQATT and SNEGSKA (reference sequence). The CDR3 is CSARDLSLNTEAFF. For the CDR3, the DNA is TGCAGTGCTAGAGATCTCTCGCTGAACACTGAAGCTTTCTTT.

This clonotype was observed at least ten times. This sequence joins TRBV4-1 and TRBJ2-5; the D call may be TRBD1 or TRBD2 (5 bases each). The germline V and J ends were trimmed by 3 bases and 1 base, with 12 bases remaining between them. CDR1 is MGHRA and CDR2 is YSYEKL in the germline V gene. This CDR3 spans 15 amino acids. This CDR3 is CASSQGPFPQETQYF. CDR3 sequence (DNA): TGCGCCAGCAGCCAGGGACCATTTCCCCAAGAGACCCAGTACTTC.

As DNA, the CDR3 is TGTGCCAGTAGTATATCGTTCGGTGCCGAAGCTTTCTTT. This translates into CASSISFGAEAFF. The chain joins TRBV19 to TRBJ1-1; no reliable D call. The CDR3 is made up of 13 amino acids. Trimming took 2 bases from V and 8 from J, leaving 12 bases between them. Germline CDR1 is LNHDA and CDR2 is SQIVND (reference sequence).

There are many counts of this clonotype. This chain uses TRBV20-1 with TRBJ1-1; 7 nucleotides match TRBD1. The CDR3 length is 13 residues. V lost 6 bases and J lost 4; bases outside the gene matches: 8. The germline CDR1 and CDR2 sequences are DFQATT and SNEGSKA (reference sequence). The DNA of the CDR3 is TGCAGTGCGCAGGGGGGAGGGGGCACTGAAGCTTTCTTT. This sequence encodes CSAQGGGGTEAFF.

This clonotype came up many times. CDR3 amino acids: CASSLKSTYNEQFF. The CDR3 DNA follows: TGTGCCAGCAGCTTAAAGTCGACCTACAATGAGCAGTTCTTC. V gene TRBV7-2 combines with J gene TRBJ2-1; D gene uncertain. V was shortened by 2 bases and J by 2 bases, with 7 bases between the two germline ends. Germline CDR1 SGHTA, CDR2 FQGNSA. CDR3 size: 14 residues.

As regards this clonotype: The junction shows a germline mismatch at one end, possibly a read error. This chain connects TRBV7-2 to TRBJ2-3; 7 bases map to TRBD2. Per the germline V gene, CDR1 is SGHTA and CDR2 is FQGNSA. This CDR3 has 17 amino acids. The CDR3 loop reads CASSLRGRGLPTDTQCF. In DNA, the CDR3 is TGTGCCAGCAGCTTACGGGGTAGGGGACTACCCACAGATACGCAGTGTTTT.

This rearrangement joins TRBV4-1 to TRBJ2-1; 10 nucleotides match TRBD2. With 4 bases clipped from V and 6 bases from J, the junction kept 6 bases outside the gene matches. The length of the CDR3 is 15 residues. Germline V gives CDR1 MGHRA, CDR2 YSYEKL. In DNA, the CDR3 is TGCGCCAGCAGCCTAGCGGGGGGTCCCCCCAATGAGCAGTTCTTC. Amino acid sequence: CASSLAGGPPNEQFF.

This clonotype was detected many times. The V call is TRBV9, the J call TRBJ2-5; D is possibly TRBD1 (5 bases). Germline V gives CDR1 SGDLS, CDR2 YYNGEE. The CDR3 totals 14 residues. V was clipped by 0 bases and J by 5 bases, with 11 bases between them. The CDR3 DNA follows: TGTGCCAGCAGCGTAGCAGGGATCGGGGAGACCCAGTACTTC. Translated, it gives CASSVAGIGETQYF.

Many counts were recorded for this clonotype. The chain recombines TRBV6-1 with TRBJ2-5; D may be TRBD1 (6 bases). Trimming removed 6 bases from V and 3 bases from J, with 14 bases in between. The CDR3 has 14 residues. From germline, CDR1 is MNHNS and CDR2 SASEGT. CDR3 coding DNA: TGTGCCAGCAGCGAGTCGACAGGAGAAGAGACCCAGTACTTC. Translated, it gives CASSESTGEETQYF.

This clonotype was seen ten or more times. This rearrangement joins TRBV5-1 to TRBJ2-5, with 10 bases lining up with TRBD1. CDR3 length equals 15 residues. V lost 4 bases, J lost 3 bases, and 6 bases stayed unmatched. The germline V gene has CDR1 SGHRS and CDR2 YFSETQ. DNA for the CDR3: TGCGCCAGCAGCCGTTCCGGGACAGGGGAAGAGACCCAGTACTTC. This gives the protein CASSRSGTGEETQYF.

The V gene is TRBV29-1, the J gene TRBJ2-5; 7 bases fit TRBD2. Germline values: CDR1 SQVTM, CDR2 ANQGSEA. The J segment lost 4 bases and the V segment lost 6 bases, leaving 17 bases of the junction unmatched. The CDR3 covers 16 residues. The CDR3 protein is CSVLGGDVLPTETQYF. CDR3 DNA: TGCAGCGTCTTGGGGGGGGACGTACTCCCGACAGAGACCCAGTACTTC.

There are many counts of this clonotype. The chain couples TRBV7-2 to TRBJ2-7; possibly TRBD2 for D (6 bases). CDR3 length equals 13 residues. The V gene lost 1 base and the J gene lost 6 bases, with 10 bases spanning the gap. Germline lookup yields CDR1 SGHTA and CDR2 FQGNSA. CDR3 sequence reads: CASSLELATEQYF. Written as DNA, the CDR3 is TGTGCCAGCAGCTTAGAACTAGCTACCGAGCAGTACTTC.

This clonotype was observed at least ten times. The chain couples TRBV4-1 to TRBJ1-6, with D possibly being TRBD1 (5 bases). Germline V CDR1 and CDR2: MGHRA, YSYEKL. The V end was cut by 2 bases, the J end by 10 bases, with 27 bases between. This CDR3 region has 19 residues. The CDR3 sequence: CASSQSGTNANGPKSPLHF. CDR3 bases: TGCGCCAGCAGCCAATCCGGGACGAATGCGAACGGTCCAAAATCACCCCTCCACTTT.

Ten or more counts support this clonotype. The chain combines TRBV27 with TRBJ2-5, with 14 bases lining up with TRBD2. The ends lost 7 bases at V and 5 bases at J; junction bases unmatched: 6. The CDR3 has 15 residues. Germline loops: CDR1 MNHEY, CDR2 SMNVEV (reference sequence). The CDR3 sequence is CASKGLAGVEETQYF. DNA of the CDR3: TGTGCCAGCAAGGGACTAGCGGGGGTTGAGGAGACCCAGTACTTC.

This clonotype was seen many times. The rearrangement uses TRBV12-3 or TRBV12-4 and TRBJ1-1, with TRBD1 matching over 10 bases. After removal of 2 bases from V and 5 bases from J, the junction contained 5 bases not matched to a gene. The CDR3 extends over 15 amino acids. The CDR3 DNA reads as TGTGCCAGCAGTTTACGGGACAGGGGTAGAACTGAAGCTTTCTTT. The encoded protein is CASSLRDRGRTEAFF.

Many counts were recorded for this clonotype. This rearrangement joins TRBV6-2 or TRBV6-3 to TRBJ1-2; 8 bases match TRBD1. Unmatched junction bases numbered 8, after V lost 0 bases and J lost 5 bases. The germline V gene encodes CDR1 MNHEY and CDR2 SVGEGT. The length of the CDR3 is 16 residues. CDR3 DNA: TGTGCCAGCAGTTACTCGGACAGGGCCCGAACGTATGGCTACACCTTC. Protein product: CASSYSDRARTYGYTF.

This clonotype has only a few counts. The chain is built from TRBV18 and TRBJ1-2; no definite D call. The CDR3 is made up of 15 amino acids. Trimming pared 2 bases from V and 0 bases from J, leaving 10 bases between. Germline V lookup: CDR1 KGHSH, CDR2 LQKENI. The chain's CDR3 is CASSPMGRTNYGYTF. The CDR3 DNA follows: TGTGCCAGCTCACCAATGGGCAGGACTAACTATGGCTACACCTTC.